What follows are 9 T cell receptor beta chains derived from one specimen sequenced in a study of shared clonotypes between healthy human individuals. Terminally differentiated effector memory CD45RA+ cells were left out of the naive CD8 fraction, which was CD45RO-negative and positively selected for CCR7. Profiling relied on immunoSEQ multiplex PCR, and the TCRdb table lists in-frame clones only, not all of them. Found here are around 600,000 clones, about 95% of them singletons; the top ten hold 0.095% to 0.14%. The material sequenced was naive CD8+ T cells sorted from blood. These receptors originate from a woman aged 25 to 39 in good health.

The CDR3 is CASSELRDLYNEQFF. CDR3 in DNA: TGTGCCAGCAGTGAATTGCGGGACCTCTACAATGAGCAGTTCTTC. V gene TRBV2 combines with J gene TRBJ2-1, with a tentative D call TRBD2 (6 bases). The length of the CDR3 is 15 residues. Germline-derived CDR1 and CDR2 are SNHLY and FYNNEI. V was cut by 2 bases and J by 3 bases, with 11 bases left in between.

J is TRBJ2-5 and V is TRBV27, with 7 nucleotides matching TRBD1. Judging by the DNA end, TRBJ2-7 fits better; the J call may be wrong. The CDR3 is 14 amino acids. Germline CDR1 reads MNHEY; CDR2 reads SMNVEV (reference sequence). Here the CDR3 reads CASSPTTGVSEQYF. The CDR3 nucleotides read TGTGCCAGCAGTCCCACAACAGGGGTGAGCGAGCAGTACTTC.

The chain combines TRBV7-9 with TRBJ2-1; 13 bases map to TRBD2. J lost 6 bases, V lost 4 bases, and 6 bases had no gene match. The CDR3 totals 16 residues. Germline CDR1 SEHNR, CDR2 FQNEAQ (reference sequence). The CDR3 loop reads CASSSLAGGPGNEQFF. CDR3 DNA: TGTGCCAGCAGCTCACTAGCGGGAGGGCCGGGCAATGAGCAGTTCTTC.

The rearrangement joins TRBV25-1 to TRBJ2-7; D is undetermined. The CDR3 extends over 14 amino acids. The V gene's germline CDR1 is MGHDK and CDR2 SYGVNS. V lost 3 bases and J lost 0, with 9 bases in between. In nucleotides, the CDR3 is TGTGCCAGCAGTGATACCGGGCCCTCCTACGAGCAGTACTTC. Protein sequence: CASSDTGPSYEQYF.

The rearrangement links TRBV6-5 to TRBJ2-1; no clear D. Germline CDR1 is MNHEY and CDR2 is SVGAGI. V lost 6 bases and J lost 9, with 15 bases in between. The CDR3 has 13 amino acids. The CDR3 protein is CASSKVGLSEQFF. In nucleotides, the CDR3 is TGTGCCAGCAGCAAAGTAGGGCTCAGTGAGCAGTTCTTC.

The rearrangement links TRBV7-9 to TRBJ2-2; the match to TRBD1 covers 9 bases. The CDR3 loop spans 15 amino acids. V lost 4 bases to trimming and J lost 6 bases; unmatched junction nucleotides: 6. CDR1 and CDR2 (germline): SEHNR, FQNEAQ (reference sequence). CDR3 sequence reads: CASSSGQGRSGELFF. The CDR3 bases are TGTGCCAGCAGCTCGGGACAGGGTCGGTCCGGGGAGCTGTTTTTT.

The gene calls are TRBV7-9 and TRBJ2-5, with a weak D call TRBD2 (6 bases). Germline V lookup: CDR1 SEHNR, CDR2 FQNEAQ (reference sequence). V was shortened by 4 bases and J by 1 base, with 7 bases between the two germline ends. The CDR3 is made up of 13 amino acids. The CDR3 nucleotides read TGTGCCAGCAGCTGGGGACTCCAAGAGACCCAGTACTTC. Translation: CASSWGLQETQYF.

The chain carries TRBV25-1 and TRBJ2-7, with 9 bases identical to TRBD2. Germline V gene data show CDR1 as MGHDK and CDR2 as SYGVNS. This CDR3 is 15 amino acids long. V lost 1 base, J lost 5 bases, and 6 bases stayed unmatched. CDR3 nucleotide sequence: TGTGCCAGCAGTGAATTCACTAGCGGGCCACACGAGCAGTACTTC. Its protein is CASSEFTSGPHEQYF.

The V gene is TRBV2, the J gene TRBJ2-2, with a weak D call TRBD1 (5 bases). Per germline, CDR1 SNHLY and CDR2 FYNNEI. The V gene lost 8 bases and the J gene lost 6 bases, with 7 bases spanning the gap. This CDR3 region has 11 residues. The CDR3 loop is CASQGPGELFF. In DNA, the CDR3 is TGTGCCAGCCAGGGCCCCGGGGAGCTGTTTTTT.